These 22 T cell receptor beta chains were sequenced from one sample in a study of T cell responses to AZD1222 COVID-19 vaccine. Using immunoSEQ multiplex PCR, the repertoire was profiled, and TCRdb retains in-frame clones only, with some absent. The table lists about 78,000 clones, about nine tenths of them singletons. Sequencing used peripheral blood, obtained 28 days after the second AZD1222 dose. These receptors came from an adult who received the AZD1222 COVID-19 vaccine.

The V gene is TRBV5-1, the J gene TRBJ1-2; perhaps TRBD1 as D (5 bases). Germline V gives CDR1 SGHRS, CDR2 YFSETQ. There are 16 residues in the CDR3. Deletions cut 2 bases from V and 0 bases from J, with 14 bases between. The CDR3, as DNA: TGCGCCAGCAGCTTAGACGGTTCGGGGGCTAACTATGGCTACACCTTC. Translated: CASSLDGSGANYGYTF.

The count of this clone is one. CDR3 loop: CASSPLRGLADTGELFF. For the CDR3, the DNA is TGTGCCAGCTCACCACTCAGGGGACTAGCGGACACCGGGGAGCTGTTTTTT. The chain couples TRBV18 to TRBJ2-2, with 11 bases matching TRBD2. Germline CDR1 is KGHSH and CDR2 is LQKENI. Trimming removed 1 base from V and 3 bases from J; junction bases left unmatched: 4. The CDR3 has 17 residues.

The chain joins TRBV30 to TRBJ2-3; the D gene could be TRBD1 or TRBD2 (6 bases each). The CDR3 spans 15 residues. Looked up from germline, CDR1 is GTSNPN and CDR2 is SVGIG (reference sequence). V was cut by 2 bases and J by 4 bases, with 16 bases left in between. This chain's CDR3 is CAWSKGGRRADTQYF. DNA for the CDR3: TGTGCCTGGAGTAAAGGGGGGCGTAGGGCAGATACGCAGTATTTT.

This chain uses TRBV11-3 with TRBJ1-2, with D maybe TRBD1 (5 bases). V was clipped by 5 bases and J by 5 bases, with 24 bases between them. The CDR3 sequence is 17 residues long. Germline V gene sequence: CDR1 SGHNT, CDR2 YENEEA. CDR3 DNA: TGTGCCAGCAGCCCCCGTGCAGGACACGCCGCAGGTTATGGCTACACCTTC. Protein: CASSPRAGHAAGYGYTF.

In its sample, this clone was seen a few times. The gene calls are TRBV23-1 and TRBJ2-2, with TRBD1 matching over 9 bases. TRBV23-1 is an ORF for which the function is uncertain. CDR3 length: 15 amino acids. V lost 7 bases to trimming and J lost 0 bases; unmatched junction nucleotides: 3. CDR3 amino acids: CASKGQGSNTGELFF. The CDR3 DNA is TGCGCCAGCAAGGGACAGGGATCGAACACCGGGGAGCTGTTTTTT.

The V call is TRBV5-1, the J call TRBJ1-4; D is possibly TRBD1 (6 bases). Germline V lookup: CDR1 SGHRS, CDR2 YFSETQ. The CDR3 consists of 14 residues. The V end was cut by 0 bases, the J end by 8 bases, with 11 bases between. The CDR3 DNA is TGCGCCAGCAGCTTGGCGGGGGCGCGGGAAAAACTGTTTTTT. Its protein product is CASSLAGAREKLFF. The full variable domain, in which reference TRBV5-1 and TRBJ1-4 provide the parts outside the CDR3, is KAGVTQTPRYLIKTRGQQVTLSCSPISGHRSVSWYQQTPGQGLQFLFEYFSETQRNKGNFPGRFSGRQFSNSRSEMNVSTLELGDSALYLCASSLAGAREKLFFGSGTQLSVL.

The rearrangement uses TRBV3-1 (or the pseudogene TRBV3-2) and TRBJ2-7; D ambiguous. Trimming pared 4 bases from V and 0 bases from J, leaving 4 bases between. Germline V gene lookup returns CDR1 LGHDT and CDR2 YNNKEL (reference sequence). The CDR3 is made up of 12 amino acids. The CDR3 DNA sequence: TGTGCCAGCAGCCCGAGCTCCTACGAGCAGTACTTC. Residues: CASSPSSYEQYF.

The CDR3 loop reads CASSLGPDGYTF. Here the CDR3 DNA reads TGTGCCAGCAGCTTAGGGCCCGATGGCTACACCTTC. V and J are TRBV7-9 and TRBJ1-2; the D is unclear. Germline-derived CDR1 and CDR2 are SEHNR and FQNEAQ (reference sequence). Trimming took off 1 base at V and 6 bases at J, with 6 bases between the two ends. This CDR3 is built from 12 residues.

This chain connects TRBV7-9 to TRBJ1-3; D unclear. Germline V gene data show CDR1 as SEHNR and CDR2 as FQNEAQ (reference sequence). The CDR3 loop spans 15 amino acids. Trimming removed 1 base from V and 0 bases from J, with 7 bases in between. DNA of the CDR3: TGTGCCAGCAGCTTAGACGGAAACTCTGGAAACACCATATATTTT. Translating gives CASSLDGNSGNTIYF.

This chain links TRBV27 with TRBJ1-2; 9 bases match TRBD1. The CDR3 length is 15 residues. Germline V gives CDR1 MNHEY, CDR2 SMNVEV (reference sequence). J gave up 4 bases and V 5 bases, and 8 bases lay outside the gene matches. The CDR3 bases are TGTGCCAGCAGTCCCCGGACAGGGGTCACCTATGGCTACACCTTC. Translating it yields CASSPRTGVTYGYTF.

J is TRBJ2-5 and V is TRBV24-1, with D possibly TRBD1 on 5 matching bases. This CDR3 spans 17 amino acids. The germline V and J ends were trimmed by 4 bases and 5 bases, with 22 bases remaining between them. The germline CDR1 and CDR2 sequences are KGHDR and SFDVKD. The CDR3 region has the DNA TGTGCCACCAGTGACCCTAGGGGTGGACCCTCTCCGGAGACCCAGTACTTC. This translates into CATSDPRGGPSPETQYF.

This clone was counted a single time. J is TRBJ2-3 and V is TRBV5-1; 14 bases match TRBD2. The CDR3 consists of 17 residues. Trimming cost V 4 bases and J 2 bases; bases outside gene matches: 6. The germline CDR1 and CDR2 sequences are SGHRS and YFSETQ. CDR3 in DNA: TGCGCCAGCAGCGTTGGGACTAGCGGGGGACCCACAGATACGCAGTATTTT. This translates into CASSVGTSGGPTDTQYF. Combining the CDR3 with reference TRBV5-1 and TRBJ2-3 gives the whole variable domain KAGVTQTPRYLIKTRGQQVTLSCSPISGHRSVSWYQQTPGQGLQFLFEYFSETQRNKGNFPGRFSGRQFSNSRSEMNVSTLELGDSALYLCASSVGTSGGPTDTQYFGPGTRLTVL.

This clone has a single count. This chain connects TRBV7-8 to TRBJ1-2, with D tentatively TRBD1 (5 bases). V gave up 5 bases and J gave up 3 bases, with 13 bases separating them. CDR3 length: 14 residues. Germline CDR1 is SGHVS and CDR2 is FQNEAQ. The CDR3 sequence is CASSPETEYYGYTF. The CDR3 DNA follows: TGTGCCAGCAGCCCAGAGACAGAATACTATGGCTACACCTTC.

The genes are TRBV11-3 and TRBJ2-7; 11 bases line up with TRBD1. The trim removed 1 base at V and 2 bases at J, leaving 7 bases unmatched. Germline CDR1 and CDR2: SGHNT and YENEEA. The CDR3 runs to 17 residues. CDR3 in amino acids: CASSLGGQGARPYEQYF. The CDR3, as DNA: TGTGCCAGCAGCTTAGGAGGACAGGGGGCAAGACCCTACGAGCAGTACTTC.

The genes are TRBV7-9 and TRBJ2-5; a weak D match, TRBD2 (5 bases). V was trimmed by 1 base and J by 5 bases, leaving 20 bases between them. This CDR3 contains 17 residues. Per germline, CDR1 SEHNR and CDR2 FQNEAQ (reference sequence). CDR3 nucleotides: TGTGCCAGCAGCTTAGAGCGGTCTTTTAAAAGGTCCGAGACCCAGTACTTC. Translated: CASSLERSFKRSETQYF.

The chain employs TRBV7-3 and TRBJ2-3, with no clear D. The ends were cut back, 0 bases at V and 0 bases at J, with 7 bases in the middle. This CDR3 spans 15 amino acids. The germline V gene has CDR1 SGHTA and CDR2 FQGTGA. The CDR3 is CASSLTPVSTDTQYF. The CDR3, as DNA: TGTGCCAGCAGCTTAACGCCAGTTAGCACAGATACGCAGTATTTT.

This sequence joins TRBV4-2 and TRBJ2-3; 8 bases map to TRBD2. Unmatched junction bases numbered 4, after V lost 1 base and J lost 4 bases. Looked up from germline, CDR1 is LGHNA and CDR2 is YNFKEQ. This CDR3 spans 15 amino acids. This CDR3 is CASSQAPGGADTQYF. In DNA form, the CDR3 reads TGTGCCAGCAGCCAAGCACCGGGAGGGGCAGATACGCAGTATTTT.

The chain combines TRBV19 with TRBJ2-1; D may be TRBD1 (6 bases). Per the germline V gene, CDR1 is LNHDA and CDR2 is SQIVND (reference sequence). Between the trimmed V and J ends, which lost 5 bases and 7 bases, there was a span of 15 bases. The CDR3 is 14 amino acids. The CDR3 region has the DNA TGTGCCAGTAGTGGCAGGGGTATAGTAAATGAGCAGTTCTTC. Translation gives CASSGRGIVNEQFF.

The gene calls are TRBV11-3 and TRBJ2-7, with 12 nucleotides matching TRBD2. Germline V gives CDR1 SGHNT, CDR2 YENEEA. J was trimmed by 5 bases and V by 3 bases; bases with no gene match: 5. There are 15 residues in the CDR3. The CDR3 coding sequence is TGTGCCAGCAGCTTCAGACTAGCGGGAGTGGACGAGCAGTACTTC. It specifies CASSFRLAGVDEQYF.

The chain joins TRBV6-5 to TRBJ2-7; 8 bases align to TRBD2. With V trimmed by 6 bases and J by 1 base, 8 bases remained unmatched. The CDR3 consists of 15 residues. The V gene's germline CDR1 is MNHEY and CDR2 SVGAGI. The CDR3 bases are TGTGCCAGCAGCAAAACCTCTAGCGGGTCCTACGAGCAGTACTTC. Protein sequence: CASSKTSSGSYEQYF.

A single count supports this clone. The chain couples TRBV19 to TRBJ2-2; a weak D match, TRBD1 (5 bases). There are 14 residues in the CDR3. Trimming shortened V by 5 bases and J by 4 bases, and 11 bases separated the two germline ends. Germline CDR1 and CDR2: LNHDA and SQIVND (reference sequence). CDR3 nucleotide sequence: TGTGCCAGTAGTCGGCAGGGCGGCACCGGGGAGCTGTTTTTT. Its translation: CASSRQGGTGELFF.

The chain carries TRBV4-1 and TRBJ1-5; maybe TRBD1 (5 bases). V was clipped by 0 bases and J by 6 bases, with 9 bases between them. This CDR3 has 14 amino acids. The V gene's germline CDR1 is MGHRA and CDR2 YSYEKL. The CDR3 DNA reads TGCGCCAGCAGCCAAGATCGGAGGGGTCAGCCCCAGCATTTT. It yields the protein CASSQDRRGQPQHF.